Following are 3 T cell receptor beta chains from one sample sequenced in a study of T cell changes during pregnancy in multiple sclerosis. Generated by immunoSEQ multiplex PCR, the TCRdb table keeps only in-frame clones and is missing some. The repertoire holds around 61,000 clones, with approximately 87% as singletons. The sample comprised peripheral blood from another person, used as feeder cells. The receptors come from a human donor whose cells served as feeder cells for cultures in a pregnancy study.

The chain joins TRBV7-6 to TRBJ1-2, with 7 nucleotides matching TRBD1. CDR3 length: 15 amino acids. From germline, CDR1 is SGHVS and CDR2 FNYEAQ. After removal of 2 bases from V and 4 bases from J, the junction contained 7 bases not matched to a gene. The CDR3 region has the DNA TGTGCCAGCAGCTTATATAGGACAGGATCCTATGGCTACACCTTC. It yields the protein CASSLYRTGSYGYTF.

This chain joins TRBV20-1 and TRBJ2-2; no definite D call. The CDR3 contains 11 residues. Deletions cut 6 bases from V and 6 bases from J, with 8 bases between. CDR1 DFQATT and CDR2 SNEGSKA come from the germline V gene (reference sequence). Written as DNA, the CDR3 is TGCAGTGCCCTTAGTCCCGGGGAGCTGTTTTTT. Translating it yields CSALSPGELFF.

The CDR3 coding sequence is TGTGCCAGCAGTTACTCAGACCAGCAAGAGACCCAGTACTTC. This sequence encodes CASSYSDQQETQYF. The J gene is TRBJ2-5, the V gene TRBV6-5; D gene ambiguous. V lost 0 bases and J lost 2, with 7 bases in between. This CDR3 is 14 amino acids long. Germline V gives CDR1 MNHEY, CDR2 SVGAGI.